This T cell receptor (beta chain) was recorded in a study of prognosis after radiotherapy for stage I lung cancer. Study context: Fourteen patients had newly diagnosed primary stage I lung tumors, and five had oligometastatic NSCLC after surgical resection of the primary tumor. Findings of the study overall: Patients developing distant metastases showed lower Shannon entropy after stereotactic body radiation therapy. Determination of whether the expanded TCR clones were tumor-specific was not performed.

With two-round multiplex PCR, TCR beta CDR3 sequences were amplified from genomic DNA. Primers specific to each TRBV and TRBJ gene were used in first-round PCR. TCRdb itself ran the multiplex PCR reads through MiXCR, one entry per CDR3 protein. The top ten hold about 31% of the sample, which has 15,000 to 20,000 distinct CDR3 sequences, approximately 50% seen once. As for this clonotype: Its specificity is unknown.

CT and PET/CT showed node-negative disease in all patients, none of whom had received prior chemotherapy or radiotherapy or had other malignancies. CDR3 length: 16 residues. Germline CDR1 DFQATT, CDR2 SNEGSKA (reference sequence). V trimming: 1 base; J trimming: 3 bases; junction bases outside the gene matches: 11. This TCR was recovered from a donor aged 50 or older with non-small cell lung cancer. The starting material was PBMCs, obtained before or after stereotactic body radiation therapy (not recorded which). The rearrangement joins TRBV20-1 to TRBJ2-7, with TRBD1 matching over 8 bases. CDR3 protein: CSARAKTGETHYEQYF. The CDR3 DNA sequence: TGCAGTGCTAGAGCTAAGACAGGGGAGACACACTACGAGCAGTACTTC.